One T cell receptor (beta chain) is described in this entry. Its antigen is undetermined. TCRdb reprocessed the RT-PCR reads with MiXCR, giving one entry per CDR3 protein. Of 650,000 to 800,000 distinct CDR3 sequences listed, over 11% are singletons. The sample originates from a study of response to subunit inactivated influenza vaccine. Notes on the study in general: It was the authors' suggestion that each seasonal influenza vaccination recruits few new T cells.

Trimming stripped 4 bases from V and 7 bases from J, with 23 bases between. Germline V CDR1 and CDR2: LGHDT, YNNKEL (reference sequence). The CDR3 consists of 17 residues. The V gene is TRBV3-1, the J gene TRBJ2-4; D perhaps matches TRBD1 (6 bases). The receptor was isolated from a man in his fifties or sixties who received an inactivated influenza vaccine. The starting material was PBMCs from blood, obtained about 14 days before vaccination. CDR3 in DNA: TGTGCCAGCAGCCCCTCCCCAACAGGGTACCAAACGAACATTCAGTACTTC. Translated: CASSPSPTGYQTNIQYF.